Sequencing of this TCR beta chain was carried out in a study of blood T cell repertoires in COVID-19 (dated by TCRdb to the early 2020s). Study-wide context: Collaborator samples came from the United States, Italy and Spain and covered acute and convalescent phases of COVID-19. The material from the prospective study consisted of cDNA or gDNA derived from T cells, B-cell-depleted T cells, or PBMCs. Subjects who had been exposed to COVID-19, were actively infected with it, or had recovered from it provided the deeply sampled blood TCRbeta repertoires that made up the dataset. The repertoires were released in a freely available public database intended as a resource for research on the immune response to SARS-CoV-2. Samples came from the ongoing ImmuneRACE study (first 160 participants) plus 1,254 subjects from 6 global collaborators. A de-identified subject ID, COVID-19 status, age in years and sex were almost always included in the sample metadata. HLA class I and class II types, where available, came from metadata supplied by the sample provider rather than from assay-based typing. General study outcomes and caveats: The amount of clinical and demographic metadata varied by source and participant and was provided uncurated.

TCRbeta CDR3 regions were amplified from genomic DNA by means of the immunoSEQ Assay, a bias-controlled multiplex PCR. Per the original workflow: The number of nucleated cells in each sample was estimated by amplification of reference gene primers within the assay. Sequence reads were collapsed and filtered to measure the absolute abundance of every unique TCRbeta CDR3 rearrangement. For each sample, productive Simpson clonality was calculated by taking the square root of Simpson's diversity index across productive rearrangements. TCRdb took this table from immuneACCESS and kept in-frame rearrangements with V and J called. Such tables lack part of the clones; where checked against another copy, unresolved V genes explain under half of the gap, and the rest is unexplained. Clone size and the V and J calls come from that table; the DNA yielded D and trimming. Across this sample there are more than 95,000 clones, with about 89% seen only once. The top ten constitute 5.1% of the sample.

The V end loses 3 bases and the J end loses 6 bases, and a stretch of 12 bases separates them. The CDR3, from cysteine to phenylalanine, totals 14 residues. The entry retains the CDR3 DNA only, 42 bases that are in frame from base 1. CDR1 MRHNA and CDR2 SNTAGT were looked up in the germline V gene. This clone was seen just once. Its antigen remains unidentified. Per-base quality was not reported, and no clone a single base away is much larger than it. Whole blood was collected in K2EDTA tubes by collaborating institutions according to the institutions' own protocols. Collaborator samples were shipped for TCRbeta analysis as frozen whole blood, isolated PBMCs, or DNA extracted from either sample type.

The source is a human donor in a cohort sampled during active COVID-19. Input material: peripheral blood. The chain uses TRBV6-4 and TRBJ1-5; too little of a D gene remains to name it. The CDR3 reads CASSEYPEGQPQHF. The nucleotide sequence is TGTGCCAGCAGTGAATACCCCGAGGGTCAGCCCCAGCATTTT.